This T cell receptor beta chain derives from a study of T-cell reconstitution after alpha-beta-depleted transplantation in children. Germline trimming cut 3 bases from V and 1 base from J; bases unmatched to any gene: 9. This CDR3 has 17 residues. In germline, CDR1 is SEHNR, CDR2 FQNEAQ (reference sequence). It was with unique molecular identifiers that the TCRbeta library was prepared. TCRdb processed the PCR reads anew with MiXCR; each CDR3 protein has one entry. This table has around 480,000 distinct CDR3 sequences, 32% appearing once. This chain connects TRBV7-9 to TRBJ2-1; the match to TRBD2 covers 7 bases. The sequencing used PBMCs from the stem cell graft donor, collected from the stem cell graft. The origin of this receptor is a human donor who donated a stem cell graft to a child with aplastic anemia. The CDR3 is CASSLAVSAGSYNEQFF. CDR3 coding DNA: TGTGCCAGCAGCTTGGCGGTCTCAGCGGGATCCTACAATGAGCAGTTCTTC. Full variable domain (remainder filled in from reference TRBV7-9 and TRBJ2-1): DTGVSQNPRHKITKRGQNVTFRCDPISEHNRLYWYRQTLGQGPEFLTYFQNEAQLEKSRLLSDRFSAERPKGSFSTLEIQRTEQGDSAMYLCASSLAVSAGSYNEQFFGPGTRLTVL.